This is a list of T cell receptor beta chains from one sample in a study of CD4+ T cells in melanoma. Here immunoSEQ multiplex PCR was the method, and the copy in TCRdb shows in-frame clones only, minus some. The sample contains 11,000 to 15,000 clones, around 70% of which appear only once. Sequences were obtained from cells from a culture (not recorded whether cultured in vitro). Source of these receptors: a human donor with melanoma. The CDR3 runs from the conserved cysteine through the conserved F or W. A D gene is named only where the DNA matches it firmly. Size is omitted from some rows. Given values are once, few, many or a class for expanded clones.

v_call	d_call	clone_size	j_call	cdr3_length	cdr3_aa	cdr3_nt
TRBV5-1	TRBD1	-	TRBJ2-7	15	CASSLVQGAGYEQYF	TGCGCCAGCAGCTTGGTCCAGGGGGCGGGGTACGAGCAGTACTTC
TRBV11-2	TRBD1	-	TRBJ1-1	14	CASSSRTGGTEAFF	TGTGCCAGCAGTTCCCGGACAGGGGGCACTGAAGCTTTCTTT
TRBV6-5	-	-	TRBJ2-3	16	CASSFEGRWGFGTQYF	TGTGCCAGCAGTTTCGAGGGACGCTGGGGCTTTGGTACGCAGTATTTT
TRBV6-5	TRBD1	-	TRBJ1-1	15	CASTLFGGQGTEAFF	TGTGCCAGCACCCTCTTTGGAGGACAGGGCACTGAAGCTTTCTTT
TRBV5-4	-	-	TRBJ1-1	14	CASSLFGITMGAFF	TGTGCCAGCAGCTTGTTTGGGATAACTATGGGAGCTTTCTTT
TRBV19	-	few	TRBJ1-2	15	CASTEGHDRYYGYTF	TGTGCCAGTACGGAGGGGCACGATCGCTACTATGGCTACACCTTC
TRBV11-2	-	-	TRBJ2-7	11	CASSSHFEQYF	TGTGCCAGCAGCAGTCACTTCGAGCAGTACTTC
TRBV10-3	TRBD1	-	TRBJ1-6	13	CATKTGTNSPLHF	TGTGCCACCAAGACAGGGACCAATTCACCCCTCCACTTT
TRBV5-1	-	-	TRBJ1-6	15	CASSLGPRGNSPLHF	TGCGCCAGCAGCTTGGGTCCTCGGGGAAATTCACCCCTCCACTTT
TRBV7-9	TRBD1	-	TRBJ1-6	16	CASSPPFQGGNSPLHF	TGTGCCAGCAGCCCCCCCTTCCAGGGGGGGAATTCACCCCTCCACTTT
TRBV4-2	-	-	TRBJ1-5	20	CASSQAGSGASGSTRWSQHF	TGTGCCAGCAGCCAAGCCGGTTCGGGGGCGTCAGGGTCAACCAGATGGTCCCAGCATTTT
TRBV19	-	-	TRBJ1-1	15	CASSKGYRVNTEAFF	TGTGCCAGTAGTAAAGGGTACAGGGTGAACACTGAAGCTTTCTTT
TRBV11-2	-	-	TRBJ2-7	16	CASSPVFAGPNYEQYF	TGTGCCAGCAGCCCCGTCTTTGCTGGCCCGAACTACGAGCAGTACTTC
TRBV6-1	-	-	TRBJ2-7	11	CVGGQNYEQYF	TGTGTGGGGGGACAGAATTACGAGCAGTACTTC
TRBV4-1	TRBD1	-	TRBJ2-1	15	CASSQPGQGRDEQFF	TGCGCCAGCAGCCAACCGGGACAGGGACGCGATGAGCAGTTCTTC
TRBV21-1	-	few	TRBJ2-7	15	CASSTASGRGDEQYF	TGTGCCAGCAGCACCGCTTCGGGCAGGGGTGACGAGCAGTACTTC
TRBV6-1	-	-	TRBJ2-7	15	CASSVSGAGFSEQYF	TGTGCCAGCAGTGTCTCCGGGGCAGGCTTCTCCGAGCAGTACTTC
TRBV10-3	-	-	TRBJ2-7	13	CAIQAGSDYEQYF	TGTGCCATCCAGGCAGGCTCTGATTACGAGCAGTACTTC
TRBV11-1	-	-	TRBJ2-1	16	CASSPRDSSSYNEQFF	TGTGCCAGCAGCCCCAGGGACTCGAGCTCCTACAATGAGCAGTTCTTC
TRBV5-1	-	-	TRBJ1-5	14	CASSLGRSDQPQHF	TGCGCCAGCAGCTTGGGTCGGTCGGATCAGCCCCAGCATTTT
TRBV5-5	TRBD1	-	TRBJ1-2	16	CASSLEAGQGASGYTF	TGTGCCAGCAGCTTGGAAGCCGGACAGGGGGCGAGTGGCTACACCTTC
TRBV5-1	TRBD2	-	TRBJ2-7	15	CASSRGLAGGYEQYF	TGCGCCAGCAGCAGGGGACTAGCGGGGGGCTACGAGCAGTACTTC
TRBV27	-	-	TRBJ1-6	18	CASSLRQAYGSYNSPLHF	TGTGCCAGCAGTCTCAGACAGGCCTATGGCTCCTATAATTCACCCCTCCACTTT
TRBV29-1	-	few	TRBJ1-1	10	CSVTSTEAFF	TGCAGCGTGACCAGTACTGAAGCTTTCTTT
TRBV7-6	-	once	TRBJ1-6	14	CASSCESNDSPLHF	TGTGCCAGCAGCTGCGAGTCTAATGATTCACCCCTCCACTTT
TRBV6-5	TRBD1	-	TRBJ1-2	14	CASSSPGQTHGYTF	TGTGCCAGCAGTTCCCCGGGACAGACGCATGGCTACACCTTC
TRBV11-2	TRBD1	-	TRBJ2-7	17	CASTHLMGGRGLHEQYF	TGTGCCAGCACCCATCTCATGGGGGGCAGGGGGCTCCACGAGCAGTACTTC
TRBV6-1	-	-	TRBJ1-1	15	CASSESGSLNTEAFF	TGTGCCAGCAGTGAATCCGGGAGCTTGAACACTGAAGCTTTCTTT
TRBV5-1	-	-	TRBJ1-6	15	CASSSTGAPRVPLHF	TGCGCCAGCAGCTCAACCGGGGCCCCACGAGTACCCCTCCACTTT
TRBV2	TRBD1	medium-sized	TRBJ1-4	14	CASSVRLGGEKLFF	TGTGCCAGCAGTGTCCGCTTAGGGGGCGAAAAACTGTTTTTT
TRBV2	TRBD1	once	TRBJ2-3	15	CASTRDRGPTDTQYF	TGTGCCAGCACCCGGGACAGGGGACCCACAGATACGCAGTATTTT
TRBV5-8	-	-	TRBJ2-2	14	CASSWGAGFGELFF	TGTGCCAGCAGCTGGGGGGCTGGCTTCGGGGAGCTGTTTTTT
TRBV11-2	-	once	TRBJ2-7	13	CASSFSSLYEQYF	TGTGCCAGCAGCTTCTCCAGCCTCTACGAGCAGTACTTC
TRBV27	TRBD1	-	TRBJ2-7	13	CASSRQGIYEQYF	TGTGCCAGCTCAAGACAGGGGATCTACGAGCAGTACTTC
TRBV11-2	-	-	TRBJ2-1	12	CASSLLGNEQFF	TGTGCCAGCAGCTTATTAGGAAATGAGCAGTTCTTC
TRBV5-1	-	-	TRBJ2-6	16	CASSLLVPSGANVLTF	TGCGCCAGCAGCTTGCTCGTGCCGTCGGGGGCCAACGTCCTGACTTTC
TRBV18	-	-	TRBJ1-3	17	CASSPPDRATSGNTIYF	TGTGCCAGCTCACCACCGGACCGCGCGACCTCTGGAAACACCATATATTTT
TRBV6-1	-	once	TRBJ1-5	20	CASSESRSTKRGLSNQPQHF	TGTGCCAGCAGTGAATCAAGGTCGACCAAGCGTGGTTTGTCAAATCAGCCCCAGCATTTT
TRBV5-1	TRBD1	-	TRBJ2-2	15	CASSSGQGSTGELFF	TGCGCCAGCAGCTCCGGACAGGGGTCCACCGGGGAGCTGTTTTTT
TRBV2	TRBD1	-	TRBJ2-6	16	CASSRDSSSGANVLTF	TGTGCCAGCTCTAGGGACAGTTCTTCCGGGGCCAACGTCCTGACTTTC
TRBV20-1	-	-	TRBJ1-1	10	CSAVKPEAFF	TGCAGTGCCGTCAAGCCTGAAGCTTTCTTT
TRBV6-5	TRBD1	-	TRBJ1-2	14	CASRRTGWVDGYTF	TGTGCCAGCAGAAGGACAGGGTGGGTTGATGGCTACACCTTC
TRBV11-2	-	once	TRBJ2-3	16	CASSLIPGVSTDTQYF	TGTGCCAGCAGCTTAATCCCCGGAGTTAGCACAGATACGCAGTATTTT
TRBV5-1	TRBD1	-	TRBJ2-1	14	CASRPGQQYNEQFF	TGCGCCAGCAGACCGGGACAGCAATACAATGAGCAGTTCTTC
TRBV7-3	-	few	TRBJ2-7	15	CASSLRGQGPYEQYF	TGTGCCAGCAGCCTAAGGGGCCAGGGCCCATACGAGCAGTACTTC
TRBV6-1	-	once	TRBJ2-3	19	CASSEELSGTPWGTDTQYF	TGTGCCAGCAGTGAGGAGTTGAGCGGAACTCCGTGGGGCACAGATACGCAGTATTTT
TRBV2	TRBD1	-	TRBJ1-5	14	CASSVQGQAQPQHF	TGTGCCAGCAGTGTGCAGGGACAGGCCCAGCCCCAGCATTTT
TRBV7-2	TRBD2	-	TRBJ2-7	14	CASSAFSGDYEQYF	TGTGCCAGCAGCGCCTTTAGCGGGGACTACGAGCAGTACTTC
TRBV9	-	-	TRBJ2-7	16	CASSVNPRASSYEQYF	TGTGCCAGCAGCGTAAACCCCAGGGCGAGCTCCTACGAGCAGTACTTC
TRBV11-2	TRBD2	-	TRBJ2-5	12	CASRPTSGGPYF	TGTGCCAGCAGGCCTACCAGCGGGGGCCCGTACTTC